Sequencing of this T cell receptor (beta chain) was carried out in a study of blood T cell repertoires in COVID-19. For the study at large: Sources were T cells, B-cell-depleted T cells, or PBMCs; the material itself was cDNA or gDNA.

CDR1 and CDR2 from the germline V gene are MNHEY and SMNVEV (reference sequence). CDR3 length equals 15 residues. The V and J ends lost 5 bases and 4 bases respectively, with 18 bases between them. Profiling relied on immunoSEQ multiplex PCR, and the TCRdb table lists in-frame clones only, not all of them. The table includes around 120,000 clones, approximately 82% detected once. The sample comprised peripheral blood. The rearrangement links TRBV27 to TRBJ2-7; the D gene is possibly TRBD1 (5 bases). The receptor was derived from a man aged 40-55 years with active or convalescent COVID-19. CDR3 nucleotides: TGTGCCAGCAGTCCAGGGCAGGAGAACCGTTACGAGCAGTACTTC. Translating gives CASSPGQENRYEQYF.